These T cell receptor beta chains were read from a single sample in a study of blood T cell repertoires in COVID-19. Sequencing used immunoSEQ multiplex PCR; TCRdb keeps in-frame clones, though not all of them. The data hold under 450,000 clones, with roughly four fifths observed a single time. The specimen sequenced was peripheral blood. These receptors were taken from a human donor with acute or convalescent COVID-19. The donor label of this sample is uncertain. Each CDR3 is given with its conserved first and last residue. The D gene is left open where the match is weak.

d_call v_call cdr3_aa
. TRBV19 CARPSATETF
. TRBV3-1/TRBV3-2 CASRATGSNEKLFF
TRBD1 TRBV29-1 CSVLGGQGRRTEAFF
TRBD2 TRBV27 CASSLSAGGDYEQYF
. TRBV10-3 CAISELGGRNEAFF
. TRBV2 CASSAQGVEAFF
TRBD1 TRBV5-1 CASSLGQGGTEAFF
TRBD1 TRBV19 CASSTGTGRRNTEAFF
TRBD1 TRBV4-1 CASSPLTGVEMNTEAFF
. TRBV7-8 CASSLAGWQGLRNTEAFF
. TRBV15 CATSEGPLETQYF
. TRBV10-1 CASSNTGRGNTEAFF
TRBD1 TRBV18 CASSPSGTGYNEQFF
. TRBV7-9 CASSLDRIANYGYTF
TRBD1 TRBV7-9 CASSRDATGGYGYTF
TRBD2 TRBV6-5 CASSRGTSNQETQYF
. TRBV5-4 CASSATGGPYGYTF
TRBD1 TRBV30 CAWQIQGQGNTIYF
. TRBV4-1 CASSPPPSGNTIYF
. TRBV5-1 CASSVTGLSDTQYF
. TRBV5-4 CAGQRGAAGDEQYF
. TRBV28 CASSTTRRNTEAFF
. TRBV18 CASSPRSTNEKLFF
TRBD1 TRBV30 CAWSITGGAYGNTIYF
. TRBV5-1 CASSGGTANTGELFF
. TRBV5-1 CASSRTGNQPQHF
TRBD1 TRBV18 CASSPKTGAAEAFF
TRBD1 TRBV18 CASSQQGQGTEKLFF
. TRBV5-4 CASSLGGGDEQFF
TRBD2 TRBV5-6 CASSLARGVGQFF
TRBD1 TRBV6-2/TRBV6-3 CASSYSRPGGSSNTEAFF
TRBD2 TRBV5-4 CASSLPGTSLTETQYF
TRBD1 TRBV5-1 CASSWRQGGEQYF
. TRBV30 CAWRRTEIPRAFF
TRBD2 TRBV18 CASSQSGGEQYF
. TRBV2 CASSAIYREAFF
. TRBV6-2/TRBV6-3 CASSFGGTYYNEQFF
. TRBV20-1 CSARTHEAFF
. TRBV28 CASSFIVGTTTNEKLFF
. TRBV6-5 CASRPTGILNIQYF